This TCR beta chain was identified during a study of response to subunit inactivated influenza vaccine. Study findings and constraints: Each seasonal flu vaccination may recruit only limited new T cells, authors suggested.

Each CDR3 protein gets one entry after TCRdb re-called the RT-PCR reads with MiXCR. The repertoire includes 500,000 to 550,000 distinct CDR3 sequences, about 7.6% of them detected once, and under 15% sits in the top ten. About this clonotype: The antigen remains unidentified.

From germline, CDR1 is SGHRS and CDR2 YFSETQ. The CDR3 spans 12 residues. Trimming cost V 3 bases and J 7 bases, with 9 bases left between them. Source: PBMCs from blood, taken around 25 months after vaccination. The source is a man between 50 and 70 years old who received an inactivated influenza vaccine. The V and J genes are TRBV5-1 and TRBJ2-3; D might be TRBD1 (5 bases). The chain's CDR3 is CASSSNRNTQYF. The CDR3, as DNA: TGCGCCAGCAGCTCTAACAGGAATACGCAGTATTTT.